This T cell receptor beta chain was sequenced during a study of T cell responses to AZD1222 COVID-19 vaccine. Study results and limitations: Possibly, clonal diversity was underestimated; donors were largely white British and included more females. Repertoires were obtained only post-peak T cell response.

Comment on this clone: Its antigen is not known.

Assay used: immunoSEQ multiplex PCR; TCRdb lists only in-frame clones, some missing. The sample holds 60,000 or so clones; around 84% are singletons and the top ten take about 19%. CDR3 length equals 14 residues. Germline V gene data show CDR1 as LGHNA and CDR2 as YSLEER. Trimming took 4 bases from V and 2 from J, leaving 10 bases between them. The chain is built from TRBV4-3 and TRBJ2-3; D unresolved. This sequence originates from an adult in good health. The source material was peripheral blood, sampled on day 0 of AZD1222 vaccination. The CDR3 protein is CASSPLLATDTQYF. In nucleotides, the CDR3 is TGCGCCAGCAGCCCCCTGCTGGCCACAGATACGCAGTATTTT.